This T cell receptor (beta chain) was identified in a study of control samples from healthy donors and cancer patients. The CDR3 sequence is 15 residues long. Germline assignment: CDR1 SEHNR and CDR2 FQNEAQ (reference sequence). V was clipped by 1 base and J by 5 bases, with 9 bases between them. Generated by immunoSEQ multiplex PCR, the TCRdb table keeps only in-frame clones and is missing some. The table lists 150,000 to 200,000 clones, 91% of them singletons. This chain connects TRBV7-9 to TRBJ1-6; a weak D match, TRBD1 (5 bases). The sequenced sample was blood. The TCR was taken from a woman in her twenties or thirties in good health. The CDR3 DNA sequence: TGTGCCAGCAGCTTAGGGGACCGGGATAATTCACCCCTCCACTTT. Amino acids: CASSLGDRDNSPLHF.